This T cell receptor (beta chain) was recorded in a study of long-term antiretroviral therapy in people with HIV. Study outcomes and limitations: Someone took the blood between about 2004 and 2018, maybe while older ART regimens were in use. The range of CDR3 lengths in HIV repertoires proved narrower than that found in controls.

None of the participants with HIV were treated outside the United States. V was trimmed by 0 bases and J by 6 bases, leaving 13 bases between them. CDR1 and CDR2 from the germline V gene are SGHRS and YFSETQ. The CDR3 has 15 amino acids. Samples were assayed with immunoSEQ v3.0 at survey level. Only in-frame clones appear in the TCRdb table, and some are missing; sequencing was by immunoSEQ multiplex PCR. The data hold around 37,000 clones, with 85% observed a single time. Notes on this clone: No antigen is known for it.

Sequencing was performed on unsorted PBMCs, taken roughly 3.3 years after starting antiretroviral therapy. This chain connects TRBV5-1 to TRBJ2-1, with no clear D. This TCR came from a man aged 18 to 29 with HIV. CDR3 amino acids: CASSLAALIFNEQFF. DNA of the CDR3: TGCGCCAGCAGCTTGGCCGCCTTAATATTCAATGAGCAGTTCTTC. Complete variable domain (other parts from reference TRBV5-1 and TRBJ2-1): KAGVTQTPRYLIKTRGQQVTLSCSPISGHRSVSWYQQTPGQGLQFLFEYFSETQRNKGNFPGRFSGRQFSNSRSEMNVSTLELGDSALYLCASSLAALIFNEQFFGPGTRLTVL.